Below are 18 T cell receptor beta chains sequenced from a single sample in a study of blood T cell repertoires in COVID-19. Repertoires were generated with immunoSEQ multiplex PCR, while TCRdb's copy carries only in-frame clones and drops some. The top ten hold approximately 4.5% of the sample, which has over 100,000 clones, roughly 91% seen once. Sequencing used peripheral blood. The receptor source for this set is a man aged 55 to 69 with COVID-19, enrolled during active disease.

This chain's CDR3 is CAWSVHGDEQYF. The CDR3 nucleotides are TGTGCCTGGAGTGTACACGGGGACGAGCAGTACTTC. The chain carries TRBV30 and TRBJ2-7; a possible D gene is TRBD2 (5 bases). CDR3 length: 12 residues. The V gene lost 0 bases and the J gene lost 5 bases, with 8 bases spanning the gap. The germline V gene has CDR1 GTSNPN and CDR2 SVGIG (reference sequence).

J is TRBJ1-1 and V is TRBV18; no reliable D call. This CDR3 has 13 amino acids. V was cut by 3 bases and J by 9 bases, with 14 bases left in between. Germline loops: CDR1 KGHSH, CDR2 LQKENI. Written as DNA, the CDR3 is TGTGCCAGCTCACCCCGGAGCAGACTTCAAGCTTTCTTT. As protein: CASSPRSRLQAFF.

The chain is built from TRBV7-3 and TRBJ2-7; maybe TRBD2 (6 bases). V dropped 5 bases and J dropped 6 bases, with 14 bases sitting between them. The length of the CDR3 is 13 residues. The V gene's germline CDR1 is SGHTA and CDR2 FQGTGA. The CDR3 protein is CASSRRRGLEQYF. The CDR3 region has the DNA TGTGCCAGCAGCCGCCGGAGGGGACTCGAGCAGTACTTC.

This CDR3 reads CASSLSYQTAQYF. The CDR3 nucleotides read TGTGCCAGCAGTTTAAGTTACCAAACAGCGCAGTATTTT. J is TRBJ2-3 and V is TRBV27; D call uncertain. The CDR3 has 13 residues. The V gene's germline CDR1 is MNHEY and CDR2 SMNVEV (reference sequence). Trimming stripped 2 bases from V and 10 bases from J, with 13 bases between.

The J gene is TRBJ2-2, the V gene TRBV18; 9 nucleotides align to TRBD1. The V segment lost 1 base and the J segment 4 bases; nucleotides outside the gene matches: 4. The CDR3 loop spans 16 amino acids. From germline, CDR1 is KGHSH and CDR2 LQKENI. This CDR3 reads CASSPRQGGATGELFF. The CDR3 nucleotides are TGTGCCAGCTCACCACGACAGGGGGGTGCCACCGGGGAGCTGTTTTTT.

This clone was seen a single time. The chain couples TRBV5-1 to TRBJ2-7; a possible D gene is TRBD1 (6 bases). Deletions cut 0 bases from V and 5 bases from J, with 12 bases between. Per germline, CDR1 SGHRS and CDR2 YFSETQ. This CDR3 is 14 amino acids long. The CDR3 DNA follows: TGCGCCAGCAGCTTGGTAGGGGCAGGGGACGAGCAGTACTTC. Protein sequence: CASSLVGAGDEQYF.

CDR3: CASSPDRRSNYGYTF. As DNA, the CDR3 is TGTGCCAGCAGCCCAGACAGGCGGTCCAACTATGGCTACACCTTC. The chain combines TRBV2 with TRBJ1-2, with D possibly being TRBD1 (6 bases). The germline CDR1 and CDR2 sequences are SNHLY and FYNNEI. CDR3 length equals 15 residues. V was shortened by 6 bases and J by 2 bases, with 16 bases between the two germline ends.

The J gene is TRBJ1-1, the V gene TRBV6-6; no definite D call. The germline CDR1 and CDR2 sequences are MNHNY and SVGAGI (reference sequence). V was clipped by 3 bases and J by 5 bases, with 10 bases between them. The CDR3 loop spans 13 amino acids. The CDR3 sequence: CASSYQGGTEAFF. The CDR3 DNA reads TGTGCCAGCAGTTATCAAGGCGGAACTGAAGCTTTCTTT.

The chain recombines TRBV9 with TRBJ2-3; D unresolved. Germline loops: CDR1 SGDLS, CDR2 YYNGEE. The CDR3 runs 12 residues. Trimming shortened V by 0 bases and J by 5 bases, and 4 bases separated the two germline ends. The DNA of the CDR3 is TGTGCCAGCAGCGTAGGTAGAGATACGCAGTATTTT. It translates to CASSVGRDTQYF.

This clone was recorded only once. The chain joins TRBV10-2 to TRBJ2-7, with 7 bases matching TRBD2. V gave up 4 bases and J gave up 6 bases; unmatched junction bases: 0. Germline-derived CDR1 and CDR2 are WSHSY and SAAADI. The CDR3 consists of 11 residues. As DNA, the CDR3 is TGCGCCAGCAGTGCGGGGGGCGAGCAGTACTTC. Protein sequence: CASSAGGEQYF.

V usage is TRBV4-2 and J usage is TRBJ1-1, with D perhaps TRBD1 (6 bases). Looked up from germline, CDR1 is LGHNA and CDR2 is YNFKEQ. V gave up 5 bases and J gave up 0 bases, with 19 bases separating them. The CDR3 extends over 17 amino acids. The CDR3 sequence is CASSAAQGVVVNTEAFF. DNA of the CDR3: TGTGCCAGCAGCGCTGCACAGGGAGTGGTGGTGAACACTGAAGCTTTCTTT.

This clone was observed a handful of times. V usage is TRBV6-6 and J usage is TRBJ1-2, with a tentative D call TRBD1 (6 bases). CDR3 length: 15 amino acids. Trimming pared 5 bases from V and 8 bases from J, leaving 21 bases between. Germline CDR1 and CDR2: MNHNY and SVGAGI (reference sequence). CDR3 bases: TGTGCCAGCAGTCTACGGACCCTCGGACAGACCGGCTACACCTTC. Protein sequence: CASSLRTLGQTGYTF.

V usage is TRBV20-1 and J usage is TRBJ1-1; D is ambiguous. CDR1 is DFQATT, CDR2 SNEGSKA, per germline (reference sequence). V was pared by 6 bases and J by 7 bases, with 12 bases between. CDR3 length: 11 amino acids. CDR3 region: CSAPKRVEAFF. CDR3 coding DNA: TGCAGTGCCCCGAAGCGTGTTGAAGCTTTCTTT.

The V call is TRBV27, the J call TRBJ1-2; TRBD1 might be the D (5 bases). The CDR3 runs 15 residues. V lost 5 bases and J 0 bases, leaving 13 bases between the germline ends. CDR1 is MNHEY and CDR2 is SMNVEV in the germline V gene (reference sequence). In nucleotides, the CDR3 is TGTGCCAGCAGTCCCGGGGGAGGGGCTAACTATGGCTACACCTTC. This codes for CASSPGGGANYGYTF.

This rearrangement joins TRBV7-2 to TRBJ1-2; D is perhaps TRBD1 (6 bases). The CDR3 extends over 16 amino acids. Germline CDR1 is SGHTA and CDR2 is FQGNSA. The ends were cut back, 4 bases at V and 8 bases at J, with 23 bases in the middle. CDR3 protein: CASSSHTRAGERGYTF. The CDR3 DNA is TGTGCCAGCAGCTCACACACGCGGGCAGGGGAAAGAGGCTACACCTTC.

The chain combines TRBV5-1 with TRBJ1-2, with no clear D. The germline V and J ends were trimmed by 4 bases and 5 bases, with 21 bases remaining between them. The CDR3 length is 16 residues. Germline CDR1 reads SGHRS; CDR2 reads YFSETQ. Here the CDR3 DNA reads TGCGCCAGCAGCCTGGGATTACGGGGTATTGAATATGGCTACACCTTC. It encodes CASSLGLRGIEYGYTF.

This chain joins TRBV19 and TRBJ2-7, with a possible D match to TRBD1 (6 bases). CDR3 length equals 16 residues. The ends were cut back, 5 bases at V and 0 bases at J, with 17 bases in the middle. The V gene's germline CDR1 is LNHDA and CDR2 SQIVND (reference sequence). The chain's CDR3 is CASSPFGTGHSYEQYF. The DNA for the CDR3 is TGTGCCAGTAGTCCGTTTGGTACGGGACACTCCTACGAGCAGTACTTC.

The V gene is TRBV18, the J gene TRBJ1-4, with 7 positions matching TRBD1. The CDR3 length is 15 residues. The junction had 3 bases not matched to a gene; V was cut back by 2 bases and J by 3 bases. Germline values: CDR1 KGHSH, CDR2 LQKENI. The CDR3 bases are TGTGCCAGCTCACCAACAGGGACAGCTAATGAAAAACTGTTTTTT. It codes for CASSPTGTANEKLFF.